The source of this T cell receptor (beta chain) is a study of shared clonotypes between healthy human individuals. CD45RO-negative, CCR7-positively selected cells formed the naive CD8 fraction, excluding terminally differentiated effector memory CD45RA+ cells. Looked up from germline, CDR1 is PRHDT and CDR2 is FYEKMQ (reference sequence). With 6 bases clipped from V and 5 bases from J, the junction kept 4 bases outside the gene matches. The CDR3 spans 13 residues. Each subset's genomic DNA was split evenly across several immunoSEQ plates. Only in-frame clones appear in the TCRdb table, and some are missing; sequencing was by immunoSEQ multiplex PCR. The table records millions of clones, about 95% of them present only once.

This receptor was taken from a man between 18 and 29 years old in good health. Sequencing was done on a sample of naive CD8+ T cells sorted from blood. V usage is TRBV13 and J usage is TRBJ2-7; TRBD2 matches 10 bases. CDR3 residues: CASSTSGVNEQYF. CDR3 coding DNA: TGTGCCAGCAGTACTAGCGGGGTCAACGAGCAGTACTTC.